This T cell receptor beta chain was profiled in a study of T cell responses to AZD1222 COVID-19 vaccine. Method: immunoSEQ multiplex PCR; TCRdb's copy keeps in-frame clones and lacks some. The sample has 150,000 or so clones; the top ten hold about 2.2%. CDR1 is LNHDA and CDR2 is SQIVND in the germline V gene (reference sequence). V was cut by 7 bases and J by 3 bases, with 9 bases left in between. The CDR3 is 12 residues long. The chain links TRBV19 to TRBJ1-2; D is uncertain. This receptor was identified in an adult in good health. The sequencing input was peripheral blood. CDR3 bases: TGTGCCAGTATAGGGCGCTACTATGGCTACACCTTC. This gives the protein CASIGRYYGYTF.